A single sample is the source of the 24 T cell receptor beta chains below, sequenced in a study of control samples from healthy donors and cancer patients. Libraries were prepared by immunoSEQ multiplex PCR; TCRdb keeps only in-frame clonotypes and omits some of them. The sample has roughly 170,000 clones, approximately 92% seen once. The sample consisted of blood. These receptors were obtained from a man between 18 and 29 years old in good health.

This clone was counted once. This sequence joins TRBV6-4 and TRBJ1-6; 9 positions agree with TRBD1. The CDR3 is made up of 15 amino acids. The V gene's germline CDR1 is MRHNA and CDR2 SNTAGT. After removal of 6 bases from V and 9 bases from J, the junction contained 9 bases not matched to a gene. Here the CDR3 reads CASRQQGAKSSPLHF. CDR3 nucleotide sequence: TGTGCCAGCAGACAACAGGGGGCCAAGTCTTCACCCCTCCACTTT.

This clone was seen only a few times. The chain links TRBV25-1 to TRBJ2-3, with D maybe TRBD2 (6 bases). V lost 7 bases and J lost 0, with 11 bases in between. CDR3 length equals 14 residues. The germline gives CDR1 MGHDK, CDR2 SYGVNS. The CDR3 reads CASTLGGSTDTQYF. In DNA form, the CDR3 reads TGTGCCAGCACTTTAGGAGGGAGCACAGATACGCAGTATTTT. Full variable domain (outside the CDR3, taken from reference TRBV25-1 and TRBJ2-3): EADIYQTPRYLVIGTGKKITLECSQTMGHDKMYWYQQDPGMELHLIHYSYGVNSTEKGDLSSESTVSRIRTEHFPLTLESARPSHTSQYLCASTLGGSTDTQYFGPGTRLTVL.

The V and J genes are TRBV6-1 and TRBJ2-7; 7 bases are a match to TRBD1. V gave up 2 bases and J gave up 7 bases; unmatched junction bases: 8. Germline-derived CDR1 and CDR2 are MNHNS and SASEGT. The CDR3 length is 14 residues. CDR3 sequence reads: CASSEYYRTGEQYF. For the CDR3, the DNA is TGTGCCAGCAGTGAATACTACAGGACAGGAGAGCAGTACTTC.

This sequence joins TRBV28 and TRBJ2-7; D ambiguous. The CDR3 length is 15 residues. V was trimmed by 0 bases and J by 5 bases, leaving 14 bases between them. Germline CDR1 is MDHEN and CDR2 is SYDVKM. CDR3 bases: TGTGCCAGCAGTTTATGGCAGATACAATCTGACGAGCAGTACTTC. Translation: CASSLWQIQSDEQYF. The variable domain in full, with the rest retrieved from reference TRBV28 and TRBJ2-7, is DVKVTQSSRYLVKRTGEKVFLECVQDMDHENMFWYRQDPGLGLRLIYFSYDVKMKEKGDIPEGYSVSREKKERFSLILESASTNQTSMYLCASSLWQIQSDEQYFGPGTRLTVT.

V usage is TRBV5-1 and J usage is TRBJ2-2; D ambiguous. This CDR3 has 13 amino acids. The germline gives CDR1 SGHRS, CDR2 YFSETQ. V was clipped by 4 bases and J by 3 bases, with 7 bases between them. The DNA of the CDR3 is TGCGCCAGCAGCCGAACCTACACCGGGGAGCTGTTTTTT. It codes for CASSRTYTGELFF.

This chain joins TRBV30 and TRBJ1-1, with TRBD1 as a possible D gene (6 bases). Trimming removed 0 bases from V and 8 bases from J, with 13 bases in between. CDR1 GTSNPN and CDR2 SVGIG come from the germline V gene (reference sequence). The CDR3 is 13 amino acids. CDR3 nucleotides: TGTGCCTGGAGTGTATGGGGGAGGGGGGAAGCTTTCTTT. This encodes CAWSVWGRGEAFF.

The CDR3, as DNA: TGCGCCAGCAGCTCCGAGGCGGGGAACACTGAAGCTTTCTTT. Protein: CASSSEAGNTEAFF. V is TRBV5-1 and J is TRBJ1-1; D gene unclear. Deletions cut 3 bases from V and 1 base from J, with 10 bases between. Per germline, CDR1 SGHRS and CDR2 YFSETQ. The CDR3 has 14 amino acids.

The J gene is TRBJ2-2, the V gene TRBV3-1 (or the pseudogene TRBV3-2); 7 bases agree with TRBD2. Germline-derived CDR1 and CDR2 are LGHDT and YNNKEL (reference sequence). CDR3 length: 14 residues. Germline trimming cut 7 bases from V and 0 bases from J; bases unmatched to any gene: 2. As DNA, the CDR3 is TGTGCCAGCATGGGGGGGGCGAACACCGGGGAGCTGTTTTTT. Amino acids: CASMGGANTGELFF.

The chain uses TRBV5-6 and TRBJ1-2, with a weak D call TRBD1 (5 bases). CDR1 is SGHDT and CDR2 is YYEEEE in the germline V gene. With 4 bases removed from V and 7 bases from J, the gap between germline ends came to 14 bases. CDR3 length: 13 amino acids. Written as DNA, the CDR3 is TGTGCCAGCAGCCAAGAAATGGGGGTTGGCTACACCTTC. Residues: CASSQEMGVGYTF.

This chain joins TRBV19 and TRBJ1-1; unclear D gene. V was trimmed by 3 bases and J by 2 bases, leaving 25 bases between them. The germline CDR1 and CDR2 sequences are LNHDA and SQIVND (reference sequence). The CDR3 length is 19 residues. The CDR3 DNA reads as TGTGCCAGTAGTATGGATGTCGGGGTGAGGGCACAACGAAACACTGAAGCTTTCTTT. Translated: CASSMDVGVRAQRNTEAFF.

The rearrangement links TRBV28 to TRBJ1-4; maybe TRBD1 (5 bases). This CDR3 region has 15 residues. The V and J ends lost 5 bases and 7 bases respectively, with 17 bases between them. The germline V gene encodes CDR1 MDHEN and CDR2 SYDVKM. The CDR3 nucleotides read TGTGCCAGCAGTCTCGGGACTCCCGGAGGTGAAAAACTGTTTTTT. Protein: CASSLGTPGGEKLFF.

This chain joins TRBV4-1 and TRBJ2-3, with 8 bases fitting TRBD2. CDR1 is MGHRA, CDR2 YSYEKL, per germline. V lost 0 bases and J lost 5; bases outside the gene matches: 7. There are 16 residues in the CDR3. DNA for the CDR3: TGCGCCAGCAGCCAAGACGGCGGGGGGACACAAGATACGCAGTATTTT. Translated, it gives CASSQDGGGTQDTQYF.

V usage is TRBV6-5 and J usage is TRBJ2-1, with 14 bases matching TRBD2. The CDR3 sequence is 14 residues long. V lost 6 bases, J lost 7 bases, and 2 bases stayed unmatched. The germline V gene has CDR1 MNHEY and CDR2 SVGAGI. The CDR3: CASRRTSGGNEQFF. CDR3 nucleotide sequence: TGTGCCAGCAGGAGGACTAGCGGGGGGAATGAGCAGTTCTTC.

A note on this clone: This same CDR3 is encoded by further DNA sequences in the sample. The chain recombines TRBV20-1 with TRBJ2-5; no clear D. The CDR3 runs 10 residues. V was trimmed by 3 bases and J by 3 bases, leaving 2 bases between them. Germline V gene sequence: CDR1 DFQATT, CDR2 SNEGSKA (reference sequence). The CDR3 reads CSARKETQYF. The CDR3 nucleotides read TGCAGTGCTAGGAAAGAGACCCAGTACTTC.

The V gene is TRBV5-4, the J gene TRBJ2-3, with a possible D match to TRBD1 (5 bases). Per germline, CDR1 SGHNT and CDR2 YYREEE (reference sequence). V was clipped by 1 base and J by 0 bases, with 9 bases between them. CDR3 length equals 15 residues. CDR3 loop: CASSLFTGSTDTQYF. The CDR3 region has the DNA TGTGCCAGCAGCTTGTTTACAGGCAGCACAGATACGCAGTATTTT.

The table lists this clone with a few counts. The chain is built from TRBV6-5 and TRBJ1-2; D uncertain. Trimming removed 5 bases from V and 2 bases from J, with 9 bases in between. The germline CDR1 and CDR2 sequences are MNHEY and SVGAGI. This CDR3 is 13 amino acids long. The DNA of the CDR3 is TGTGCCAGCAGTACACAACTGAACTATGGCTACACCTTC. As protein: CASSTQLNYGYTF.

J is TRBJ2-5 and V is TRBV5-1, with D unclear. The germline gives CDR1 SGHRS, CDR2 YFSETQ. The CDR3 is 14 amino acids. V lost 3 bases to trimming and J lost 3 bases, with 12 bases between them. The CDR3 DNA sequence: TGCGCCAGCAGCTCGGACGCTTGGGAAGAGACCCAGTACTTC. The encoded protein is CASSSDAWEETQYF.

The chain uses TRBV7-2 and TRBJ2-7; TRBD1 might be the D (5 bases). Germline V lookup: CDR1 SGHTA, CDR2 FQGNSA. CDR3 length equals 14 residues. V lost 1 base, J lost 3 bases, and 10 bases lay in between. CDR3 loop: CASSLGRQYYEQYF. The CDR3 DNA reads TGTGCCAGCAGCTTAGGGCGACAGTACTACGAGCAGTACTTC. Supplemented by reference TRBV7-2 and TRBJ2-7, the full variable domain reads GAGVSQSPSNKVTEKGKDVELRCDPISGHTALYWYRQSLGQGLEFLIYFQGNSAPDKSGLPSDRFSAERTGGSVSTLTIQRTQQEDSAVYLCASSLGRQYYEQYFGPGTRLTVT.

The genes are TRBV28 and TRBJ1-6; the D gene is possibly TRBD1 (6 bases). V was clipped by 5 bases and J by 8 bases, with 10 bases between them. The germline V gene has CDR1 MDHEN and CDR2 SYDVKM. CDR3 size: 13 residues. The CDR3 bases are TGTGCCAGCAGTGGGGACACATATTCACCCCTCCACTTT. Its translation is CASSGDTYSPLHF.

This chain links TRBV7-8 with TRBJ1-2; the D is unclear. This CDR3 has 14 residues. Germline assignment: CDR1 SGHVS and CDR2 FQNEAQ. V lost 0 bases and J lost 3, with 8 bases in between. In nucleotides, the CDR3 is TGTGCCAGCAGCTTAGCGGGGATCGACTATGGCTACACCTTC. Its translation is CASSLAGIDYGYTF.

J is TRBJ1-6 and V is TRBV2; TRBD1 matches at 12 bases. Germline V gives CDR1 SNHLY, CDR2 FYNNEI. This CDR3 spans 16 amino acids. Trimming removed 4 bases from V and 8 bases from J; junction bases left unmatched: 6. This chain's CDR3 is CASSGGQGASYSPLHF. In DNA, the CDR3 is TGTGCCAGCAGTGGGGGACAGGGGGCGTCGTATTCACCCCTCCACTTT. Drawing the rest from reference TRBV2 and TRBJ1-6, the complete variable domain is EPEVTQTPSHQVTQMGQEVILRCVPISNHLYFYWYRQILGQKVEFLVSFYNNEISEKSEIFDDQFSVERPDGSNFTLKIRSTKLEDSAMYFCASSGGQGASYSPLHFGNGTRLTVT.

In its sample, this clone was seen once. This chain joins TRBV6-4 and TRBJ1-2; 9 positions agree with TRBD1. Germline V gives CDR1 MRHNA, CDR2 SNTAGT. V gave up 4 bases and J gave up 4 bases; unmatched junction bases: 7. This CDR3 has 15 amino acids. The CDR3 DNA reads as TGTGCCAGCAGTGCCAACTACAGGGGGCCCTATGGCTACACCTTC. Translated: CASSANYRGPYGYTF.

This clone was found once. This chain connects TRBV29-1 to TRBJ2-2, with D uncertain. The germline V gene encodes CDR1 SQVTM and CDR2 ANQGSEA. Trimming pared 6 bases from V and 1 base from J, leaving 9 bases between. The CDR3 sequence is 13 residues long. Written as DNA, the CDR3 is TGCAGCGTCGCTAACTGGAACACCGGGGAGCTGTTTTTT. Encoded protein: CSVANWNTGELFF.

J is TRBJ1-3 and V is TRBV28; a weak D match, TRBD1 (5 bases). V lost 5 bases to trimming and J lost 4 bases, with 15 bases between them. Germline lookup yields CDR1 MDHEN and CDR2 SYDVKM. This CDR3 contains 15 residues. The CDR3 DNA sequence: TGTGCCAGCAGTACAGCCGGGACCCAAGGAAACACCATATATTTT. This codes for CASSTAGTQGNTIYF.